The present T cell receptor (beta chain) was sequenced within a study of CD8 T cells in Susac syndrome. Study-level background: The Susac syndrome patients that were sequenced included more than 5 with active disease and 8 or 9 in remission. Patients with Susac syndrome were therapy-naive, on corticosteroids, or on intravenous immunoglobulin alone at the time that blood was drawn.

After extraction with the RNeasy kit, about 0.45 to 1 ug of the RNA was reverse transcribed using random hexamers. TCRdb recomputed calls from the immunoSEQ multiplex PCR reads with MiXCR, one row per CDR3 protein. The sample consists of tens of thousands of distinct CDR3 sequences, roughly 94% of them appearing once. Germline values: CDR1 GTSNPN, CDR2 SVGIG (reference sequence). V lost 4 bases to trimming and J lost 10 bases; unmatched junction nucleotides: 5. CDR3 length: 12 amino acids. CD8+ and CD4+ T cells circulating in blood were sequenced for TCR beta. In Susac syndrome patients, recently defined diagnostic criteria for definite or probable disease were met.

The rearrangement links TRBV30 to TRBJ1-1; 11 bases map to TRBD1. This TCR came from a human donor with Susac syndrome. The source material was CD4+ T cells from PBMCs. In nucleotides, the CDR3 is TGTGCCTGGACCGCCGGACAGGGGGCAGCTTTCTTT. Translating gives CAWTAGQGAAFF.